This TCR beta chain comes out of a study of blood T cell repertoires in COVID-19. Study context: The cDNA or gDNA used as material had been derived from T cells, B-cell-depleted T cells, or PBMCs.

The assay was immunoSEQ multiplex PCR, and TCRdb's table has in-frame clones only and misses some. The data hold approximately 56,000 clones, with roughly 84% observed a single time. The sample was peripheral blood. The sequence derives from an elderly woman with acute or convalescent COVID-19.

CDR3 loop: CASSLGRGGDTDTQYF. The CDR3, as DNA: TGTGCCAGCAGCCTGGGACGGGGGGGAGACACAGATACGCAGTATTTT. The J gene is TRBJ2-3, the V gene TRBV11-3; TRBD2 aligns across 8 bases. The V and J ends lost 5 bases and 2 bases, in that order; junction bases with no gene match: 9. CDR3 length equals 16 residues. Germline CDR1 SGHNT, CDR2 YENEEA.